This TCR beta chain was sequenced during a study of Ad26.COV2.S vaccination and SARS-CoV-2 variants. Looked up from germline, CDR1 is MGHRA and CDR2 is YSYEKL. The CDR3 spans 18 residues. The V segment lost 0 bases and the J segment 3 bases; nucleotides outside the gene matches: 6. Treatment reported: over 15 received Ad26.COV2.S at low or high dose, single or two shots; roughly five received placebo; per-sample allocation not given. The samples were gathered on day 63 after the first injection of vaccine or placebo. Findings and caveats of the study: In TCR breadth and depth analyses, total T cell responses may have been underestimated.

Libraries were prepared by immunoSEQ multiplex PCR; TCRdb keeps only in-frame clonotypes and omits some of them. The table has about 460,000 clones, 70% to 90% seen once. Comments on this clone: What it recognizes is unknown.

The V call is TRBV4-1, the J call TRBJ2-3, with 13 bases that match TRBD2. The source material was peripheral blood, sampled in a trial of Ad26.COV2.S vaccine versus placebo. This receptor was identified in a person between 18 and 65 years old who received the Ad26.COV2.S COVID-19 vaccine or a placebo. CDR3 nucleotide sequence: TGCGCCAGCAGCCAAGATCGGGGACTAGCGGGAATTACAGATACGCAGTATTTT. Amino acid sequence: CASSQDRGLAGITDTQYF.